The 3 T cell receptor beta chains given below trace back to one sample, sequenced in a study of vaccination and CD4 T cells after COVID-19. Sequencing of cultured CD4+ T cell DNA used the Oncomine TCR Beta short-read assay. It was from cultured CD4+ T cells that genomic DNA was extracted. In TCRdb, the PCR reads were re-called with MiXCR into one record per CDR3 protein. The repertoire includes approximately 9,600 distinct CDR3 sequences, just under 45% of them detected once, and under 15% sits in the top ten. Treatment described: approximately 11-day PBMC culture with coronavirus spike peptide pools or control peptides (ViraFEST assay). From the unexposed donor, CD4+ T cells were collected ahead of the COVID-19 pandemic (2011-2018). What these receptors recognize is not known. The specimen was CD4+ T cells from blood, cultured in vitro. All receptors derive from a human donor in good health.

The J gene is TRBJ1-5, the V gene TRBV27; 8 bases are a match to TRBD1. CDR3 length: 14 amino acids. J was trimmed by 7 bases and V by 5 bases; bases with no gene match: 7. CDR1 MNHEY and CDR2 SMNVEV come from the germline V gene (reference sequence). The DNA of the CDR3 is TGTGCCAGCAGTCCGGACAGGGATGGGCAGCCCCAGCATTTT. Its protein product is CASSPDRDGQPQHF.

This chain uses TRBV20-1 with TRBJ1-4, with D unclear. Looked up from germline, CDR1 is DFQATT and CDR2 is SNEGSKA (reference sequence). The CDR3 loop spans 11 amino acids. The CDR3 nucleotides read TGCAGCTGTTCTCGGGGTGAAAAACTGTTTTTT. As protein: CSCSRGEKLFF.

This clonotype appeared a single time. The rearrangement links TRBV19 to TRBJ2-5, with 11 bases aligning to TRBD1. V lost 5 bases to trimming and J lost 1 base; unmatched junction nucleotides: 6. The CDR3 extends over 16 amino acids. Germline lookup yields CDR1 LNHDA and CDR2 SQIVND (reference sequence). The DNA for the CDR3 is TGTGCCAGTAGTCCCGGGACAGGGGGGGGCCAAGAGACCCAGTACTTC. Its protein product is CASSPGTGGGQETQYF. Full variable domain (rest looked up from reference TRBV19 and TRBJ2-5): DGGITQSPKYLFRKEGQNVTLSCEQNLNHDAMYWYRQDPGQGLRLIYYSQIVNDFQKGDIAEGYSVSREKKESFPLTVTSAQKNPTAFYLCASSPGTGGGQETQYFGPGTRLLVL.